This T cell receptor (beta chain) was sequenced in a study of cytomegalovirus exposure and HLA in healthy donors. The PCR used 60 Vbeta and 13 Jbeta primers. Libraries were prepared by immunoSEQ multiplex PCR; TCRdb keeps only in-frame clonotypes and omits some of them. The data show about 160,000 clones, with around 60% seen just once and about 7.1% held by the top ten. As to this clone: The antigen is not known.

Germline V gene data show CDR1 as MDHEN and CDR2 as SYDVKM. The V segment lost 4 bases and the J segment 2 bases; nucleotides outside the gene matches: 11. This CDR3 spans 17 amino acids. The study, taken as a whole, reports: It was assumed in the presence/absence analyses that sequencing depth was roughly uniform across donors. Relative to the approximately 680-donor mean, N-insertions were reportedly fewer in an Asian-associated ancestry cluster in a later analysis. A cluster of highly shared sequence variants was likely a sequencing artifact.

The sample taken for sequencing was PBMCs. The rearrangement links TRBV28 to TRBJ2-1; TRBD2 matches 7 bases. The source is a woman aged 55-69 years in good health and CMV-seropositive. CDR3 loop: CASSSPYPGTTYNEQFF. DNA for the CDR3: TGTGCCAGCAGTTCCCCCTATCCCGGGACTACCTACAATGAGCAGTTCTTC.